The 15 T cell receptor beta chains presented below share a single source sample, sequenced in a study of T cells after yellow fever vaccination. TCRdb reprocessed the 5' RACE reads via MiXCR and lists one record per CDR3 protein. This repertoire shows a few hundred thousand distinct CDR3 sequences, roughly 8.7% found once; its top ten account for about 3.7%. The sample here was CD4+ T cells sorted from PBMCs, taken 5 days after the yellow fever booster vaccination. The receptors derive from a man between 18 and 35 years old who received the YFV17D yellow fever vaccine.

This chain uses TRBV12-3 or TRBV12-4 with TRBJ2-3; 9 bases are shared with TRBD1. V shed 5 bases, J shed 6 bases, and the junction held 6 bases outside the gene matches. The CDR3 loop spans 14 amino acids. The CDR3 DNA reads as TGTGCCAGCAGTACGGACAGGGGAAGGGATACGCAGTATTTT. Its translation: CASSTDRGRDTQYF.

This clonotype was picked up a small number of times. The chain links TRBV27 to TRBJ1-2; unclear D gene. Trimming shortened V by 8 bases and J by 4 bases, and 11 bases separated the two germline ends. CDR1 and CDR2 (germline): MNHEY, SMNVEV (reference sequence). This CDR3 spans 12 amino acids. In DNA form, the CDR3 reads TGTGCCAGCCGAGACCCCGCCTATGGCTACACCTTC. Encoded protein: CASRDPAYGYTF.

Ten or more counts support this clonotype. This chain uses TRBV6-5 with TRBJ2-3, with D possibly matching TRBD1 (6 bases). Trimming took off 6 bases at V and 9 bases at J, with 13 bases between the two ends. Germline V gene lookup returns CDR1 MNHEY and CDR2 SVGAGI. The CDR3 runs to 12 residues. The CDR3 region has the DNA TGTGCCAGCAGAACTACAGGGCACACGCAGTATTTT. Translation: CASRTTGHTQYF.

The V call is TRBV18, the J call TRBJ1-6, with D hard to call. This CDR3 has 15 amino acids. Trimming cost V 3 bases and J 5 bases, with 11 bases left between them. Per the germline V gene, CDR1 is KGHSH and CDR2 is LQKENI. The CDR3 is CASSPGAGDNSPLHF. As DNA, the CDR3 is TGTGCCAGCTCACCCGGCGCAGGAGATAATTCACCCCTCCACTTT. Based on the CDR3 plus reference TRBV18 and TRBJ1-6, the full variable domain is NAGVMQNPRHLVRRRGQEARLRCSPMKGHSHVYWYRQLPEEGLKFMVYLQKENIIDESGMPKERFSAEFPKEGPSILRIQQVVRGDSAAYFCASSPGAGDNSPLHFGNGTRLTVT.

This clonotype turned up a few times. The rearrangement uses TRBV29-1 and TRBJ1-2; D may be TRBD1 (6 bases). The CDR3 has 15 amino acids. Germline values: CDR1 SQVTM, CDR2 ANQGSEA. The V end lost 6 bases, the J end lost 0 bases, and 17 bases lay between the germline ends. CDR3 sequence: CSVARGALPNYGYTF. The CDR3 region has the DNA TGCAGCGTCGCCCGGGGGGCACTTCCTAACTATGGCTACACCTTC.

The chain's CDR3 is CASSPLGAGRRSYEQYV. The CDR3 coding sequence is TGTGCCAGCAGCCCACTCGGGGCAGGGCGTCGCTCCTACGAGCAGTACGTC. The rearrangement joins TRBV6-5 to TRBJ2-7; D tentatively fits TRBD1 or TRBD2 (5 bases each). CDR3 size: 17 residues. The V and J ends lost 6 bases and 0 bases respectively, with 21 bases between them. Germline CDR1 is MNHEY and CDR2 is SVGAGI.

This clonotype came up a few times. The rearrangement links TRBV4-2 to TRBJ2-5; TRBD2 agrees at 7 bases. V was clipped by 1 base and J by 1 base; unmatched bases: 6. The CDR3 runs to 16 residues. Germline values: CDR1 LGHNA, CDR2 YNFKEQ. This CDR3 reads CASSQVDGGGQETQYF. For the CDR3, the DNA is TGTGCCAGCAGCCAAGTGGACGGCGGGGGCCAAGAGACCCAGTACTTC.

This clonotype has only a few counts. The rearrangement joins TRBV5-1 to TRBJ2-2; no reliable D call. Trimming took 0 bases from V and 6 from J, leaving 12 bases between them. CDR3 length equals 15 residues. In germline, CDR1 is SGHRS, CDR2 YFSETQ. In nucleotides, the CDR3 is TGCGCCAGCAGCTTGGATTCGCAAGTGGCCGGGGAGCTGTTTTTT. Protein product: CASSLDSQVAGELFF.

The CDR3 coding sequence is TGTGCCAGCAGTGAAGAGTTAGGGATCACTGAAGCTTTCTTT. Encoded protein: CASSEELGITEAFF. V is TRBV25-1 and J is TRBJ1-1, with D unclear. Trimming removed 2 bases from V and 4 bases from J, with 11 bases in between. There are 14 residues in the CDR3. Germline CDR1 and CDR2: MGHDK and SYGVNS.

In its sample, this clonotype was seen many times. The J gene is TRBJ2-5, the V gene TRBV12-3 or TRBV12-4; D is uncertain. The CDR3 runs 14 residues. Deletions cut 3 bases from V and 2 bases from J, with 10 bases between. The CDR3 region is CASSFRQPQETQYF. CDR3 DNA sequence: TGTGCCAGCAGTTTCAGGCAGCCACAAGAGACCCAGTACTTC.

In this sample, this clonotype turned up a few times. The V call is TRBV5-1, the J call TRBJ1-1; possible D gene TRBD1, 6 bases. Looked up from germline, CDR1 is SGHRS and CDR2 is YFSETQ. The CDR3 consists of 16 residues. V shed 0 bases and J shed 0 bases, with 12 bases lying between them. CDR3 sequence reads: CASSLEQGVMNTEAFF. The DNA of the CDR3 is TGCGCCAGCAGCTTGGAACAGGGAGTTATGAACACTGAAGCTTTCTTT.

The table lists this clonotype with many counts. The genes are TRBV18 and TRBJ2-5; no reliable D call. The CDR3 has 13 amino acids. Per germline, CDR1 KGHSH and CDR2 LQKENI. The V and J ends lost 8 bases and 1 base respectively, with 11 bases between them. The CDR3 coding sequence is TGTGCCAGCAGCCCTAGAGCCCAAGAGACCCAGTACTTC. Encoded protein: CASSPRAQETQYF.

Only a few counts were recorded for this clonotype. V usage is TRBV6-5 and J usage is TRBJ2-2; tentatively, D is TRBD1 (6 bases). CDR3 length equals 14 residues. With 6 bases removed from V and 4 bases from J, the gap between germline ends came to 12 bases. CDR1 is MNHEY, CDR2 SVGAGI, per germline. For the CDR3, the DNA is TGTGCCAGCAGAACAGGGTGGAGCACCGGGGAGCTGTTTTTT. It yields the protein CASRTGWSTGELFF.

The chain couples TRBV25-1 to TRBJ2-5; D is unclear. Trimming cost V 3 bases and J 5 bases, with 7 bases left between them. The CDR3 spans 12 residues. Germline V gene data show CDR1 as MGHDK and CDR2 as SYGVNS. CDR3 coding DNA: TGTGCCAGCAGTGAGACCTTTGAGACCCAGTACTTC. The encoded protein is CASSETFETQYF. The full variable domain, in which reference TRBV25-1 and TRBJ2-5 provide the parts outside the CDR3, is EADIYQTPRYLVIGTGKKITLECSQTMGHDKMYWYQQDPGMELHLIHYSYGVNSTEKGDLSSESTVSRIRTEHFPLTLESARPSHTSQYLCASSETFETQYFGPGTRLLVL.

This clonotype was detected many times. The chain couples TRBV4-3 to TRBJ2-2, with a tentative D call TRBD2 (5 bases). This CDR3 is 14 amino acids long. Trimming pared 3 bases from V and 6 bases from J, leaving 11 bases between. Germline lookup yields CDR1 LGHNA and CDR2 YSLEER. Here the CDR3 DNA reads TGCGCCAGCAGCCACCGCCCCGGGGCCGGGGAGCTGTTTTTT. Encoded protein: CASSHRPGAGELFF.